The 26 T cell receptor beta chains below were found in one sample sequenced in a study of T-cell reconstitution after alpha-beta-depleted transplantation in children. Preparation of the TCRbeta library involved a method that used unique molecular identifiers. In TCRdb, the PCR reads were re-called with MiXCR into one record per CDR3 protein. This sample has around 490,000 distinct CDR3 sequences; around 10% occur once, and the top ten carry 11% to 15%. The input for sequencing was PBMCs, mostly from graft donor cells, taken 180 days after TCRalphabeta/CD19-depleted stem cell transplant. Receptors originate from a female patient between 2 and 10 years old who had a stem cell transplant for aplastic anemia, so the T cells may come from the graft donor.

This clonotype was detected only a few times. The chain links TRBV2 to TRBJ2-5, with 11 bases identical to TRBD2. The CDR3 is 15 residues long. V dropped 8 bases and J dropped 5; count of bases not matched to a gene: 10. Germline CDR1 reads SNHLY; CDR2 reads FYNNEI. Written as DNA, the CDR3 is TGTGCCAGCTCCCGGAGGGGACTAGCGGAGGAGACCCAGTACTTC. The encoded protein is CASSRRGLAEETQYF.

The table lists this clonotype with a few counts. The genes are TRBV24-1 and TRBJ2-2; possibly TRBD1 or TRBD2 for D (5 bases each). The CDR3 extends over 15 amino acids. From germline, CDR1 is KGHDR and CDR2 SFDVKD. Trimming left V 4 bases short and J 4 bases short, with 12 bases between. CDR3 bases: TGTGCCACCAGTGAGACGGGACGGAGCACCGGGGAGCTGTTTTTT. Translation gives CATSETGRSTGELFF.

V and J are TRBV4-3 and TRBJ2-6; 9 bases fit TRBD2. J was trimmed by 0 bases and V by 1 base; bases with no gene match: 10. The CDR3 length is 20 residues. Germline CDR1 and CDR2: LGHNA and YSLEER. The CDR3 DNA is TGCGCCAGCAGCCAAGGTCCGGGACTAGCTAAGAACTCTGGGGCCAACGTCCTGACTTTC. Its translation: CASSQGPGLAKNSGANVLTF.

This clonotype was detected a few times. The CDR3 spells CSLLLLARGDTQYF. The DNA for the CDR3 is TGCAGCCTACTGTTACTAGCTCGGGGGGATACGCAGTATTTT. The V gene is TRBV20-1, the J gene TRBJ2-3; tentatively, D is TRBD2 (6 bases). This CDR3 is built from 14 residues. Germline values: CDR1 DFQATT, CDR2 SNEGSKA (reference sequence).

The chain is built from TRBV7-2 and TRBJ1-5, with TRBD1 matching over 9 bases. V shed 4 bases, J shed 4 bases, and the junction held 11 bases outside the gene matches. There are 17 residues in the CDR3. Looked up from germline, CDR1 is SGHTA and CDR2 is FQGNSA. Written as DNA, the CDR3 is TGTGCCAGCAGCTGGGACGGGACAGGGCAGGGAAATCAGCCCCAGCATTTT. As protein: CASSWDGTGQGNQPQHF. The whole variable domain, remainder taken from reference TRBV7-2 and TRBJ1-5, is GAGVSQSPSNKVTEKGKDVELRCDPISGHTALYWYRQSLGQGLEFLIYFQGNSAPDKSGLPSDRFSAERTGGSVSTLTIQRTQQEDSAVYLCASSWDGTGQGNQPQHFGDGTRLSIL.

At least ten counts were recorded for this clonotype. CDR3 amino acids: CASSLGAGRYEQYF. The CDR3 bases are TGCGCCAGCAGCTTGGGGGCAGGAAGGTACGAGCAGTACTTC. This rearrangement joins TRBV5-1 to TRBJ2-7, with D uncertain. The CDR3 is 14 amino acids. The V end was cut by 0 bases, the J end by 4 bases, with 11 bases between. Germline values: CDR1 SGHRS, CDR2 YFSETQ.

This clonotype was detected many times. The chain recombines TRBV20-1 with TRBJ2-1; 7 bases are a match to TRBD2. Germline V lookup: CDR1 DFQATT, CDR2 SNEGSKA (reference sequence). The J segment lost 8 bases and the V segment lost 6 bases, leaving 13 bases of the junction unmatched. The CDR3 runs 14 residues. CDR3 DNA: TGCAGTGCGGGGGGGAATGAGAGGTGGCATGAGCAGTTCTTC. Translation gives CSAGGNERWHEQFF.

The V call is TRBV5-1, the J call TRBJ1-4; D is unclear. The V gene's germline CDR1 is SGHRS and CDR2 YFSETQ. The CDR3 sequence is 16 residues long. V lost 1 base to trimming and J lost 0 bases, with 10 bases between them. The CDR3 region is CASSLRRLATNEKLFF. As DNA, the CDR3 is TGCGCCAGCAGCTTGCGCCGGCTTGCAACTAATGAAAAACTGTTTTTT.

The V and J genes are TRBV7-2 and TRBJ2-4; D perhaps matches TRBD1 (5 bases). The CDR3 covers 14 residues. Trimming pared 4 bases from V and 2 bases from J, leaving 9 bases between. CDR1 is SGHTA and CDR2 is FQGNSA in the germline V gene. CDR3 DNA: TGTGCCAGCAGCTCCAGGGTAACCAAAAACATTCAGTACTTC. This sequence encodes CASSSRVTKNIQYF.

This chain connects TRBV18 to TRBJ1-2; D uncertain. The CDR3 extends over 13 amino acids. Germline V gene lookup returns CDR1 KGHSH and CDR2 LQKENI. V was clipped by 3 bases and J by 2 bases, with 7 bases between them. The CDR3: CASSPSENYGYTF. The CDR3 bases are TGTGCCAGCTCACCTTCAGAGAACTATGGCTACACCTTC.

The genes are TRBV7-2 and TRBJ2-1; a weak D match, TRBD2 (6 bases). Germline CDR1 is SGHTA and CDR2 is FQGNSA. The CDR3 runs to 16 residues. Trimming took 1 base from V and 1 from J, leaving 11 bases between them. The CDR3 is CASSLEAGWSYNEQFF. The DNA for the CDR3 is TGTGCCAGCAGCTTAGAGGCGGGATGGTCCTACAATGAGCAGTTCTTC.

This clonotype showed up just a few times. The CDR3 reads CASSGERSETQYF. The CDR3 DNA reads as TGTGCCAGCTCCGGGGAGCGATCAGAGACCCAGTACTTC. This chain joins TRBV10-3 and TRBJ2-5; D might be TRBD2 (5 bases). This CDR3 has 13 residues. Germline lookup yields CDR1 ENHRY and CDR2 SYGVKD. V was cut by 10 bases and J by 4 bases, with 16 bases left in between.

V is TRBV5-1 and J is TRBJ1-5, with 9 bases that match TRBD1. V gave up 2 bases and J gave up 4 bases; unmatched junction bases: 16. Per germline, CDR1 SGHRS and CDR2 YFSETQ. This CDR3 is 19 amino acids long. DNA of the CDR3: TGCGCCAGCAGCTTCAAGGACAGGGGCTTTAGGAGAGGGAATCAGCCCCAGCATTTT. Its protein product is CASSFKDRGFRRGNQPQHF.

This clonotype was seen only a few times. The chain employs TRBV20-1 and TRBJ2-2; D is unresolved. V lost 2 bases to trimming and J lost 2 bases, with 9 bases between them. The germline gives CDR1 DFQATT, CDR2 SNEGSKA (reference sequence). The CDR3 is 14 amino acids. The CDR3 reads CSARRDSNTGELFF. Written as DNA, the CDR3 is TGCAGTGCTAGAAGGGATAGCAACACCGGGGAGCTGTTTTTT.

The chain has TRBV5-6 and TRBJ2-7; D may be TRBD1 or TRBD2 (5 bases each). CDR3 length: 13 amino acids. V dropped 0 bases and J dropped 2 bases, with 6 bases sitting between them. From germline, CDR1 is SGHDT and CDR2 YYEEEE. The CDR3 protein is CASSLGDAYEQYV. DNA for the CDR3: TGTGCCAGCAGCTTGGGGGACGCCTACGAGCAGTACGTC.

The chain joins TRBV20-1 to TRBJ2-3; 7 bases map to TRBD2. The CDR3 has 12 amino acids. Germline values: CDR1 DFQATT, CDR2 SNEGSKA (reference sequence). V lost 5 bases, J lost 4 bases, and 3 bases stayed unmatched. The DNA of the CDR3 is TGCAGTGCTTGCGGGAGCCCAGATACGCAGTATTTT. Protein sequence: CSACGSPDTQYF.

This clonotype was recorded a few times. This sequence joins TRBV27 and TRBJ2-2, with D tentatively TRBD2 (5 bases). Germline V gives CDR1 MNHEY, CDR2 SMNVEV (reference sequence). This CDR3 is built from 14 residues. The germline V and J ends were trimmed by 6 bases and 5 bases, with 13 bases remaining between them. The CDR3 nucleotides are TGTGCCAGCAGCCGACGGGAAGGAACCGGGGAGCTGTTTTTT. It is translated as CASSRREGTGELFF.

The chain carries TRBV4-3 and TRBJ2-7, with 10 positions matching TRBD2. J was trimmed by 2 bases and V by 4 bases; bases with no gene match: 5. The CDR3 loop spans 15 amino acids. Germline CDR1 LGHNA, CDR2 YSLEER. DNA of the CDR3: TGCGCCAGCAGCCTCCATAGCGGGGGGCCCTACGAGCAGTACTTC. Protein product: CASSLHSGGPYEQYF.

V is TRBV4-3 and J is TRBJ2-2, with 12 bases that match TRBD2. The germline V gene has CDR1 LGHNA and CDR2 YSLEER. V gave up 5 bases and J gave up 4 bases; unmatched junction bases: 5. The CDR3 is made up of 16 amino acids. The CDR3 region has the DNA TGCGCCAGCAGCGTACGACTAGCGGGAGTCACCGGGGAGCTGTTTTTT. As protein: CASSVRLAGVTGELFF.

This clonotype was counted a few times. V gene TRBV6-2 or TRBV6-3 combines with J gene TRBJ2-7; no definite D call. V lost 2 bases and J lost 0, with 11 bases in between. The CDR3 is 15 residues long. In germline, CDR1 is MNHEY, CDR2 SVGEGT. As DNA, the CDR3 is TGTGCCAGCAGTTACCGGTCAGCCAGCTCCTACGAGCAGTACGTC. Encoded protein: CASSYRSASSYEQYV.

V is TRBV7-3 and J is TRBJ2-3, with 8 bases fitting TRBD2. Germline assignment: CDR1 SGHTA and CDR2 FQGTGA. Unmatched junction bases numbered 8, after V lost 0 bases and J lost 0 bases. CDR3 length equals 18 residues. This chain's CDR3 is CASSLTPGLALSTDTQYF. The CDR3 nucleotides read TGTGCCAGCAGCTTAACCCCCGGACTAGCCCTAAGCACAGATACGCAGTATTTT. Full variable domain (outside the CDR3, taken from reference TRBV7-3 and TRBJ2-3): GAGVSQTPSNKVTEKGKYVELRCDPISGHTALYWYRQSLGQGPEFLIYFQGTGAADDSGLPNDRFFAVRPEGSVSTLKIQRTERGDSAVYLCASSLTPGLALSTDTQYFGPGTRLTVL.

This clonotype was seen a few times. CDR3 sequence reads: CASSYSKGAANEKLFF. As DNA, the CDR3 is TGTGCCAGCAGTTACTCGAAAGGGGCCGCTAATGAAAAACTGTTTTTT. J is TRBJ1-4 and V is TRBV6-5, with D possibly being TRBD1 (5 bases). This CDR3 contains 16 residues. V lost 0 bases to trimming and J lost 3 bases, with 11 bases between them. In germline, CDR1 is MNHEY, CDR2 SVGAGI.

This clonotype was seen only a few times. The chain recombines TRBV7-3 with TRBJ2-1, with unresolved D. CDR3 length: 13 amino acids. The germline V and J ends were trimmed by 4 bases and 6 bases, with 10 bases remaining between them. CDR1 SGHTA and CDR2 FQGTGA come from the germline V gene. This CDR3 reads CASSSRTSNEQFF. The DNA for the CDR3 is TGTGCCAGCAGCTCGAGGACCTCCAATGAGCAGTTCTTC.

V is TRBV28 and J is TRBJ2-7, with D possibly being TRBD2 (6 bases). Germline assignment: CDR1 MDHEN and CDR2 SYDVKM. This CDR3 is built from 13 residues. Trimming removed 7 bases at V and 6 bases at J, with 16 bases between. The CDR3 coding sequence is TGTGCCAGCAAGAATCTGGGGGGATTCGAGCAGTACGTC. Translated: CASKNLGGFEQYV.

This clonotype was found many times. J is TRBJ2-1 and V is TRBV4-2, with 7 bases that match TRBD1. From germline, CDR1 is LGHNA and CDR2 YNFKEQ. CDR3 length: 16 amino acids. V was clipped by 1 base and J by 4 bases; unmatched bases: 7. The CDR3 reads CASSQGFTGVYNEQFF. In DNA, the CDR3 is TGTGCCAGCAGCCAAGGGTTTACAGGGGTTTACAATGAGCAGTTCTTC.

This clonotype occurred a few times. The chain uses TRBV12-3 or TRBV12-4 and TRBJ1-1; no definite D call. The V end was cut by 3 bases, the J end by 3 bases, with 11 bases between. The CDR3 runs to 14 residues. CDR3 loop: CASSLVLGHTEAFF. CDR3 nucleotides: TGTGCCAGCAGTTTGGTCCTCGGGCACACTGAAGCTTTCTTT.